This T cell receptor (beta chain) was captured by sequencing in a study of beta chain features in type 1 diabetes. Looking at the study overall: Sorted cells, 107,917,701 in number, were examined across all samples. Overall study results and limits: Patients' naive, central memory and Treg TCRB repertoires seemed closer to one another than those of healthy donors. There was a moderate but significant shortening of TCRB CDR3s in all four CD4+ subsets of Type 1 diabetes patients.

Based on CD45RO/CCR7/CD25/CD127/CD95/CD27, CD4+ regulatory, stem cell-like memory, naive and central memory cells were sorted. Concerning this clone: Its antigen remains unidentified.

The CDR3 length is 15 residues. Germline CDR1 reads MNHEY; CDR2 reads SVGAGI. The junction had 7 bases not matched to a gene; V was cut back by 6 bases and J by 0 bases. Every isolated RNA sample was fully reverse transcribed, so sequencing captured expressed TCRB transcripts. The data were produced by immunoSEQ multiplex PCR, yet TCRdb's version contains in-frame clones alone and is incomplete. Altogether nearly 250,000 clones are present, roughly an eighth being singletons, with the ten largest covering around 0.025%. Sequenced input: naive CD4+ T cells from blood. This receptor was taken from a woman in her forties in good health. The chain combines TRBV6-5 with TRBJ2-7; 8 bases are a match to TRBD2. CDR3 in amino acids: CASSRGLGASYEQYF. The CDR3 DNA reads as TGTGCCAGCAGCCGGGGACTAGGGGCCTCCTACGAGCAGTACTTC.